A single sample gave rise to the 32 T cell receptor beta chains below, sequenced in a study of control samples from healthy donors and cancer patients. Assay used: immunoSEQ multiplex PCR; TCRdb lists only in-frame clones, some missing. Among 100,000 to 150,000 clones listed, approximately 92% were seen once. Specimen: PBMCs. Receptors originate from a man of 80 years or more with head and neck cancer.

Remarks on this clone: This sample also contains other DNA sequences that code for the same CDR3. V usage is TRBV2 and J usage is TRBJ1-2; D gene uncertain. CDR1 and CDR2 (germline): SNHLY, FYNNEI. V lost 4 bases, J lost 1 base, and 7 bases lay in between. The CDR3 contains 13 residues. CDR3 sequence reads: CASSVDSNYGYTF. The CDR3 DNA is TGTGCCAGCAGTGTGGATAGTAACTATGGCTACACCTTC.

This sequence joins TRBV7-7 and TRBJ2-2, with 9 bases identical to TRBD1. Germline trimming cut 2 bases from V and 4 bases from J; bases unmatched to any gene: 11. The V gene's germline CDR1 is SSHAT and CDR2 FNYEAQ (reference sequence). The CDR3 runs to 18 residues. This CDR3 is CASSLSPTGGTFTGELFF. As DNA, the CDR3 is TGTGCCAGCAGCTTAAGTCCGACAGGGGGGACTTTCACCGGGGAGCTGTTTTTT. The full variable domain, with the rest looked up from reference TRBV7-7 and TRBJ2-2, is GAGVSQSPRYKVTKRGQDVTLRCDPISSHATLYWYQQALGQGPEFLTYFNYEAQPDKSGLPSDRFSAERPEGSISTLTIQRTEQRDSAMYRCASSLSPTGGTFTGELFFGEGSRLTVL.

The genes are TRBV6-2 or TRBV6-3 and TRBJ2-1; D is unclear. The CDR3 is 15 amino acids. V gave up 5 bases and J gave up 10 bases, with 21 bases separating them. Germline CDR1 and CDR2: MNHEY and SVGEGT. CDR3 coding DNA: TGTGCCAGCAGTACCTCTGCCTTAATAGGACCCGAGCAGTTCTTC. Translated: CASSTSALIGPEQFF.

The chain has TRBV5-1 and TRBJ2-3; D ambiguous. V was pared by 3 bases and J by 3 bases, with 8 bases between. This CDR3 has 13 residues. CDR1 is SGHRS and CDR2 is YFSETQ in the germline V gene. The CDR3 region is CASSSGSTDTQYF. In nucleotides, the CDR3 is TGCGCCAGCAGCTCTGGGTCTACAGATACGCAGTATTTT.

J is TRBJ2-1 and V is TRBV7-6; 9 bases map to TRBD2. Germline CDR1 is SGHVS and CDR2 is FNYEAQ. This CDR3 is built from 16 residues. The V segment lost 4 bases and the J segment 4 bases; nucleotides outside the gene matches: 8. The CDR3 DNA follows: TGTGCCAGCAGCTCCCGCCTGACTAGCGGTTACAATGAGCAGTTCTTC. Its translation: CASSSRLTSGYNEQFF.

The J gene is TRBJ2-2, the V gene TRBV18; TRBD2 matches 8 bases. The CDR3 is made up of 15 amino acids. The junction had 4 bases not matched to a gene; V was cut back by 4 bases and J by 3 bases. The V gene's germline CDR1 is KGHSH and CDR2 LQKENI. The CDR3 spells CASSRTSGDTGELFF. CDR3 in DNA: TGTGCCAGCTCACGTACTAGCGGAGACACCGGGGAGCTGTTTTTT. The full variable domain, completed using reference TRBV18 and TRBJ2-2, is NAGVMQNPRHLVRRRGQEARLRCSPMKGHSHVYWYRQLPEEGLKFMVYLQKENIIDESGMPKERFSAEFPKEGPSILRIQQVVRGDSAAYFCASSRTSGDTGELFFGEGSRLTVL.

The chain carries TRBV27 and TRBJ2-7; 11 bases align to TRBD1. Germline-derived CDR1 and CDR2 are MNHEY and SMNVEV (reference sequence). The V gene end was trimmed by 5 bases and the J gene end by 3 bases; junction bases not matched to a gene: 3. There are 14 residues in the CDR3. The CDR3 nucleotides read TGTGCCAGCAGTCCGGGACAGGGGGTCTACGAGCAGTACTTC. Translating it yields CASSPGQGVYEQYF.

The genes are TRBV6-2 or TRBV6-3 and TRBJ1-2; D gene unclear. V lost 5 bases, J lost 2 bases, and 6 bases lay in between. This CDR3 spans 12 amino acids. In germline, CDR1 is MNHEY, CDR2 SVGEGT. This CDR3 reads CASSPFNYGYTF. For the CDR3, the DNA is TGTGCCAGCAGTCCCTTCAACTATGGCTACACCTTC.

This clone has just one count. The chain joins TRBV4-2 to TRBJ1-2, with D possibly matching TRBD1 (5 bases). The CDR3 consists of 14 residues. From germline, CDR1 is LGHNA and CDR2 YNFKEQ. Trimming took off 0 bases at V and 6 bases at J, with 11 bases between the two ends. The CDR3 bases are TGTGCCAGCAGCCAAGATAGGAGGGGAAATGGCTACACCTTC. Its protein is CASSQDRRGNGYTF.

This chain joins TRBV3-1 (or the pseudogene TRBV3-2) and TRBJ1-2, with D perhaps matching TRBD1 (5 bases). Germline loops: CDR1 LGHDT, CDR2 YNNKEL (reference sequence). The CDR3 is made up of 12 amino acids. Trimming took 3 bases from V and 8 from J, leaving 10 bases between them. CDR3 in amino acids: CASSQAGQGYTF. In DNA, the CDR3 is TGTGCCAGCAGCCAGGCGGGGCAAGGCTACACCTTC.

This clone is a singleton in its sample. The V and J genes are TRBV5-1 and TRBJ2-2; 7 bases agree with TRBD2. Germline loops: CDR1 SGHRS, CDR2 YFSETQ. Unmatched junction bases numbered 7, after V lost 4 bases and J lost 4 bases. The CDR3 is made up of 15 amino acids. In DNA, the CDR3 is TGCGCCAGCAGCACGGGGGAGGGTTCCACCGGGGAGCTGTTTTTT. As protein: CASSTGEGSTGELFF.

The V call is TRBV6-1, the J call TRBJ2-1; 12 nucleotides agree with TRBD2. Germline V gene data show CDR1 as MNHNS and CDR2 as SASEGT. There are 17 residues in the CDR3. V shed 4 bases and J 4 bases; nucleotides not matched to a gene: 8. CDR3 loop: CASSVSSGGASYNEQFF. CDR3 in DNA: TGTGCCAGCAGTGTTTCTAGCGGGGGGGCATCGTACAATGAGCAGTTCTTC.

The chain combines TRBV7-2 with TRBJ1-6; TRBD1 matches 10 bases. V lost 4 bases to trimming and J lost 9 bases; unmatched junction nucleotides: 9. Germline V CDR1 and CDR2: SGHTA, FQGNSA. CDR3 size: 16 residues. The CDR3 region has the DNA TGTGCCAGCAGCTCCATGGACAGGGGGGGAGGTTCACCCCTCCACTTT. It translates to CASSSMDRGGGSPLHF. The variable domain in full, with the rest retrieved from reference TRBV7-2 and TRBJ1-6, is GAGVSQSPSNKVTEKGKDVELRCDPISGHTALYWYRQSLGQGLEFLIYFQGNSAPDKSGLPSDRFSAERTGGSVSTLTIQRTQQEDSAVYLCASSSMDRGGGSPLHFGNGTRLTVT.

The CDR3 nucleotides are TGTGCCAGCAGCTTAGCCGCGACAGGGGGCTATGGCTACACCTTC. This translates into CASSLAATGGYGYTF. This chain uses TRBV7-8 with TRBJ1-2; TRBD1 matches at 9 bases. Per the germline V gene, CDR1 is SGHVS and CDR2 is FQNEAQ. Trimming cost V 0 bases and J 4 bases; bases outside gene matches: 3. The CDR3 is 15 residues long.

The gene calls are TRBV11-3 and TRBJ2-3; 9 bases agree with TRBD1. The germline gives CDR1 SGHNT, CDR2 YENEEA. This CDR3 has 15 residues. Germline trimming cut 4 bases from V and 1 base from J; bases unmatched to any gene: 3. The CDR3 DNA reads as TGTGCCAGCAGCTCGAGGACAGGGGGCACAGATACGCAGTATTTT. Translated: CASSSRTGGTDTQYF.

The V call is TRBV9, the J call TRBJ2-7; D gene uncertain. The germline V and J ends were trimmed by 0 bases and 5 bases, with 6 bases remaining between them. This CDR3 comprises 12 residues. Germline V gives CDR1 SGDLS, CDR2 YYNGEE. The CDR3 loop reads CASSVEGNEQYF. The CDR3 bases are TGTGCCAGCAGCGTAGAAGGGAACGAGCAGTACTTC.

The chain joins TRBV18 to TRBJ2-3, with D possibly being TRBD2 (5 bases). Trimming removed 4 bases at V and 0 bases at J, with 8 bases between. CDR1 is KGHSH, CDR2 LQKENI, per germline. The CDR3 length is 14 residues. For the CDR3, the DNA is TGTGCCAGCTCACTAGCGCTTAGCACAGATACGCAGTATTTT. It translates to CASSLALSTDTQYF.

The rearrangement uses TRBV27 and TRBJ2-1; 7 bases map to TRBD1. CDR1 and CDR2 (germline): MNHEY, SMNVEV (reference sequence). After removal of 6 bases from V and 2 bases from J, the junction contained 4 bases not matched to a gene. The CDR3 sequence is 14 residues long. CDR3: CASRSGQPYNEQFF. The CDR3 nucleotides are TGTGCCAGCAGGTCGGGACAGCCCTACAATGAGCAGTTCTTC.

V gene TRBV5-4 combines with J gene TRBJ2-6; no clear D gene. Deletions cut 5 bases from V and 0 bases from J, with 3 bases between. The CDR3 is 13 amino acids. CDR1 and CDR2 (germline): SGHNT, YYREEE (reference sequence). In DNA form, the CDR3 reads TGTGCCAGCAGTGTCTCTGGGGCCAACGTCCTGACTTTC. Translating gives CASSVSGANVLTF.

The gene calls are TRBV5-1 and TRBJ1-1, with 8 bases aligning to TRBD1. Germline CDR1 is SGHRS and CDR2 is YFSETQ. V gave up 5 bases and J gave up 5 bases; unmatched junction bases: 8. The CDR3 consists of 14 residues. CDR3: CASSQQGGWTEAFF. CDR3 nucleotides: TGCGCCAGCAGTCAACAGGGGGGCTGGACTGAAGCTTTCTTT.

The CDR3 spells CASTRLAYTQETQYF. In nucleotides, the CDR3 is TGTGCCAGTACCCGACTAGCGTATACACAAGAGACCCAGTACTTC. The rearrangement joins TRBV19 to TRBJ2-5, with TRBD2 matching over 8 bases. Germline lookup yields CDR1 LNHDA and CDR2 SQIVND (reference sequence). The V and J ends lost 7 bases and 2 bases, in that order; junction bases with no gene match: 9. The CDR3 contains 15 residues. The complete variable domain, with remaining parts taken from reference TRBV19 and TRBJ2-5, reads DGGITQSPKYLFRKEGQNVTLSCEQNLNHDAMYWYRQDPGQGLRLIYYSQIVNDFQKGDIAEGYSVSREKKESFPLTVTSAQKNPTAFYLCASTRLAYTQETQYFGPGTRLLVL.

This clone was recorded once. CDR3 amino acids: CASSLNGRAGNEQFF. The CDR3 DNA is TGTGCCAGCAGCTTAAACGGGAGGGCCGGGAATGAGCAGTTCTTC. The J gene is TRBJ2-1, the V gene TRBV7-6; 8 bases line up with TRBD2. Germline trimming cut 2 bases from V and 7 bases from J; bases unmatched to any gene: 7. This CDR3 is built from 15 residues. The germline V gene has CDR1 SGHVS and CDR2 FNYEAQ.

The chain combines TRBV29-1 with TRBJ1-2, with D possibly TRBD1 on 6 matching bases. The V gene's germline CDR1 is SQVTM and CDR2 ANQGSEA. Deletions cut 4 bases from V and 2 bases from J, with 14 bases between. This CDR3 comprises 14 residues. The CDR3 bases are TGCAGCGTTGGGGACATGCGATTAAACTATGGCTACACCTTC. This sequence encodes CSVGDMRLNYGYTF.

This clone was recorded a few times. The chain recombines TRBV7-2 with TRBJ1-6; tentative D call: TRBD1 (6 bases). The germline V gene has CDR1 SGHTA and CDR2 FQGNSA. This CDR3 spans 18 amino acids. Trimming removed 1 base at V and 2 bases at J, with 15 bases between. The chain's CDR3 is CASSLVSGVQPYNSPLHF. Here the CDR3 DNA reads TGTGCCAGCAGCTTAGTCTCAGGGGTCCAACCCTATAATTCACCCCTCCACTTT.

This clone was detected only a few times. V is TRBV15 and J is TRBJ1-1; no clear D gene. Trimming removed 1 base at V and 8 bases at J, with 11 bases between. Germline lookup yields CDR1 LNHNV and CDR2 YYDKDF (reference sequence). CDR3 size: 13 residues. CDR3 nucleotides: TGTGCCACCAGCAGAGGGTTGGGCCAAGAAGCTTTCTTT. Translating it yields CATSRGLGQEAFF.

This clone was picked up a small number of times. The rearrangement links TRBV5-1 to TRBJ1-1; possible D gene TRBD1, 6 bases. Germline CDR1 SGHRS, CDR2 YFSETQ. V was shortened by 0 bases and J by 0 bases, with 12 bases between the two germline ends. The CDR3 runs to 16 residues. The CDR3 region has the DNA TGCGCCAGCAGCTTGGTTGGGGGGGCTATGAACACTGAAGCTTTCTTT. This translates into CASSLVGGAMNTEAFF. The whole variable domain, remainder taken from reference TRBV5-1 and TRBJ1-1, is KAGVTQTPRYLIKTRGQQVTLSCSPISGHRSVSWYQQTPGQGLQFLFEYFSETQRNKGNFPGRFSGRQFSNSRSEMNVSTLELGDSALYLCASSLVGGAMNTEAFFGQGTRLTVV.

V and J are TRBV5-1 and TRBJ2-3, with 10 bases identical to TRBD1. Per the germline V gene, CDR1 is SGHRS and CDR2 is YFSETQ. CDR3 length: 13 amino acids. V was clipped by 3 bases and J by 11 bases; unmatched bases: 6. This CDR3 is CASSSDRGLGQYF. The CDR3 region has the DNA TGCGCCAGCAGCTCTGACAGGGGGCTGGGGCAGTATTTT. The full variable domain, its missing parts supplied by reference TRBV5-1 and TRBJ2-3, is KAGVTQTPRYLIKTRGQQVTLSCSPISGHRSVSWYQQTPGQGLQFLFEYFSETQRNKGNFPGRFSGRQFSNSRSEMNVSTLELGDSALYLCASSSDRGLGQYFGPGTRLTVL.

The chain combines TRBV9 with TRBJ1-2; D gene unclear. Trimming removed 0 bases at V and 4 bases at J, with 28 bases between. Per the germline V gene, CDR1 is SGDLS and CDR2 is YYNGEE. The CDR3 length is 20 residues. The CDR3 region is CASSVGVSGSALGFTYGYTF. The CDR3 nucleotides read TGTGCCAGCAGCGTAGGGGTCTCTGGGTCAGCTCTAGGGTTTACCTATGGCTACACCTTC.

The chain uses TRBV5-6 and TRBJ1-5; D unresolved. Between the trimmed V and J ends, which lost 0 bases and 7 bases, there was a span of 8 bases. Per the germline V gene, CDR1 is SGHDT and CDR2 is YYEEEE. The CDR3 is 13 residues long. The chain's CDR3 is CASSLDDEQPQHF. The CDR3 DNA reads TGTGCCAGCAGCTTGGACGATGAGCAGCCCCAGCATTTT.

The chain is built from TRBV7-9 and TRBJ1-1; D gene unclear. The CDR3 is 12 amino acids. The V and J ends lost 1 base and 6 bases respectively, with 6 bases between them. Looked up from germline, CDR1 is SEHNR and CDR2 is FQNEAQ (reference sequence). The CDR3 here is CASSLVGSEAFF. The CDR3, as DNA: TGTGCCAGCAGCTTAGTGGGTTCTGAAGCTTTCTTT.

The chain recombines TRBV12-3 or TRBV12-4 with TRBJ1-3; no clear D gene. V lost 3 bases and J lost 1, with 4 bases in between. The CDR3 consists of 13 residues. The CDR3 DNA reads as TGTGCCAGCAGTTTTGGGTCTGGAAACACCATATATTTT. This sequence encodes CASSFGSGNTIYF.

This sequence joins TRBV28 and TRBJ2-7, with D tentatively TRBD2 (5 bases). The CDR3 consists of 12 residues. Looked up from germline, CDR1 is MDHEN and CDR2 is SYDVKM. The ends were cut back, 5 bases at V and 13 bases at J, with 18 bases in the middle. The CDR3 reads CASSPSPPEAYF. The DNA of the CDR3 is TGTGCCAGCAGTCCCAGTCCGCCGGAGGCTTACTTC.